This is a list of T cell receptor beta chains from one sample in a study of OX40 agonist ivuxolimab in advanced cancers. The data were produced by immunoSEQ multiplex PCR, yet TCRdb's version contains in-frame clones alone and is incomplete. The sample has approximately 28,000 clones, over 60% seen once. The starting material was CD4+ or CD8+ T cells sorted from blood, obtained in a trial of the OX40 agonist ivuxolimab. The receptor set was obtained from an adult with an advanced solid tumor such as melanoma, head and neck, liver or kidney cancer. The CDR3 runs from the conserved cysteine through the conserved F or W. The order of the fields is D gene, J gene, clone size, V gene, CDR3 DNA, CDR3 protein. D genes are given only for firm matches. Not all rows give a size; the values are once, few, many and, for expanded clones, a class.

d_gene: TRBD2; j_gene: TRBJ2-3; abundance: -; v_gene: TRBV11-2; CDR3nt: TGTGCCAGCAGCACTAGCGGGGGGATGGTAGATACGCAGTATTTT; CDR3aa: CASSTSGGMVDTQYF
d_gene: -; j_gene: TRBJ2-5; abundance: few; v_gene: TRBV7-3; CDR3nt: TGTGCCAGCAGCTTACGGTCTAGCACTAACCCGGAGACCCAGTACTTC; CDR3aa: CASSLRSSTNPETQYF
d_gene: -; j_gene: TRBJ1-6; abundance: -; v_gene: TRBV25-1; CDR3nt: TGTGCCAGCAGTGACTCAAACTGGGCCACCAATTCACCCCTCCACTTT; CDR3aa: CASSDSNWATNSPLHF
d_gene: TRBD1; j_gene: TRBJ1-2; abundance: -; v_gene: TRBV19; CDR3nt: TGTGCCAGTAGTATAGATCTATCGACAGGGGGCACCTATGGCTACACCTTC; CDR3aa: CASSIDLSTGGTYGYTF
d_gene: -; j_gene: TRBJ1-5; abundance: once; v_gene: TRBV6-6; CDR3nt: TGTGCCACTGGAACCGGGACACTTAGCAATCAGCCCCAGCATTTT; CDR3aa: CATGTGTLSNQPQHF
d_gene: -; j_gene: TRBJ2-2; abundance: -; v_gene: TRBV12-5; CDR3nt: TGTGCTAGTGCCCAAGGGATCGGGACAAGGAACACCGGGGAGCTGTTTTTT; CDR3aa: CASAQGIGTRNTGELFF
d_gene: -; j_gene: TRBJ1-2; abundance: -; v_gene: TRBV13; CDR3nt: TGTGCCAGCAGCTTAGACAGGGATGATGGCTACACCTTC; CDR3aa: CASSLDRDDGYTF
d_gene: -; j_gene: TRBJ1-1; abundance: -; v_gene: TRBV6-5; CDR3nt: TGTGCCAGCAGAGGCCAGGGTGAGGGTGAAGCTTTCTTT; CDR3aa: CASRGQGEGEAFF
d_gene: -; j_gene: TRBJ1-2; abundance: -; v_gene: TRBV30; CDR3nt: TGTGCCTGGAGTTCAGGGCAGGGGATTTGGGGCTACACCTTC; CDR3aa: CAWSSGQGIWGYTF
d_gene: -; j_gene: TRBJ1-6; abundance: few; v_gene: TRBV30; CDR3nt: TGTGCCTGGAGTCGACTTCGGGGGTTGTATTCACCCCTCCACTTT; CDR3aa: CAWSRLRGLYSPLHF
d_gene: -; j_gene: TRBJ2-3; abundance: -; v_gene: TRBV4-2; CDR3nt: TGTGCCAGCAGCCAAGGAGGCTACCTCACAGATACGCAGTATTTT; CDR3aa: CASSQGGYLTDTQYF
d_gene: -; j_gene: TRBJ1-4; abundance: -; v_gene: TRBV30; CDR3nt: TGTGCCTGGAGTGTACAAGGGGTAAAACTGTTTTTT; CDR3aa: CAWSVQGVKLFF
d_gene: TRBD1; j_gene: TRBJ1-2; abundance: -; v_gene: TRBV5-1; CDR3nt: TGCGCCAGCAGCCGACAGGGGAGGGACTATGGCTACACCTTC; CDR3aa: CASSRQGRDYGYTF
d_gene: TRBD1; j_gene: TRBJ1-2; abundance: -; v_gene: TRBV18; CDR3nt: TGTGCCAGCTCATCAGGGGGGAACTATGGCTACACCTTC; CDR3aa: CASSSGGNYGYTF
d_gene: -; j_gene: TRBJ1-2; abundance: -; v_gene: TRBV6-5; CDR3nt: TGTGCCAGCAGTTACCGGGGCAGGGTCAACTATGGCTACACCTTC; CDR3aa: CASSYRGRVNYGYTF
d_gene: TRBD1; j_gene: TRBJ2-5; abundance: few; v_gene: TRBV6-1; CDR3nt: TGTGCCAGCAGTGAAATTCGACAGGGGGGTAAGACCCAGTACTTC; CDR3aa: CASSEIRQGGKTQYF
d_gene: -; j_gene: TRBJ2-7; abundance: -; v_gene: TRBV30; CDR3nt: TGTGCCTGGAGCCCAGATCCAGAGCGCGAGCAGTACTTC; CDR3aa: CAWSPDPEREQYF
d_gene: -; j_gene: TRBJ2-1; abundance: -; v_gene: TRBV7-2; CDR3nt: TGTGCCAGCAGCCTATTCAGTAGCTATGAGCAGTTCTTC; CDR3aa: CASSLFSSYEQFF
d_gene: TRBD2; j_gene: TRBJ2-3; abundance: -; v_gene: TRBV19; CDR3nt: TGTGCCAGTGCTGGTAGCGGGGGCAGCACAGATACGCAGTATTTT; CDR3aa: CASAGSGGSTDTQYF
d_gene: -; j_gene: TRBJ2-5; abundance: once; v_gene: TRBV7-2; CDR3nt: TGTGCCAGCAGCCTGTACCAAGAGACCCAGTACTTC; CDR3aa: CASSLYQETQYF
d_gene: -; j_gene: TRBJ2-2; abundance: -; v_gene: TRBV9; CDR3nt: TGTGCCAGCATCGGAAACGAGGGGGAGCTGTTTTTT; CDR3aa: CASIGNEGELFF
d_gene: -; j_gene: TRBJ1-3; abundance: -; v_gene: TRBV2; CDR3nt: TGTGCCAGCAGGGGTGCCGGGGCTGGAAACACCATATATTTT; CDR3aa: CASRGAGAGNTIYF
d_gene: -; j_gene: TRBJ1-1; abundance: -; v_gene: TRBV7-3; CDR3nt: TGTGCCAGCAGCCCGCAGGGACCGAACACTGAAGCTTTCTTT; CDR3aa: CASSPQGPNTEAFF
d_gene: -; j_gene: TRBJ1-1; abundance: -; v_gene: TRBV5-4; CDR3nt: TGTGCCAGCAGCCTCGGGACTCCGGGACCGAACACTGAAGCTTTCTTT; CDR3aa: CASSLGTPGPNTEAFF
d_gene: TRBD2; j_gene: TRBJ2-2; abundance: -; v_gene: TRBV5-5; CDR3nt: TGTGCCAGCAGGGAGGGAGCGGGGTTAAACACCGGGGAGCTGTTTTTT; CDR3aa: CASREGAGLNTGELFF
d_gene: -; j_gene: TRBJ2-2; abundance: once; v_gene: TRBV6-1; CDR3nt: TGTGCCAGCAGACAGAACACCGGGGAGCTGTTTTTT; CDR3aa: CASRQNTGELFF
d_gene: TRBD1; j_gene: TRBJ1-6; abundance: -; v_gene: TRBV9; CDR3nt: TGTGCCAGCAGCGAATCCGACAGGGAACCCCTCCACTTT; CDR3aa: CASSESDREPLHF
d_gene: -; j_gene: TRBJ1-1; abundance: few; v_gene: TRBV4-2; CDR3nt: TGTGCCAGCAGCCAAGATTCCGAGTGGGGGAACACTGAAGCTTTCTTT; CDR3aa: CASSQDSEWGNTEAFF
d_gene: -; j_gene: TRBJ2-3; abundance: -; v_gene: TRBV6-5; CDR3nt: TGTGCCAGTCAGGCTAGCACAGATACGCAGTATTTT; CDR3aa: CASQASTDTQYF
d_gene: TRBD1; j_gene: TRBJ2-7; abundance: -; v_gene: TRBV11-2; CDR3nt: TGTGCCAGCAGCACCGGACAGGGTTACTCCTACGAGCAGTACTTC; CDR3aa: CASSTGQGYSYEQYF
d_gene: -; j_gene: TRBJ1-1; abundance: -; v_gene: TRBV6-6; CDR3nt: TGTGCCAGCTCTGATCAGAGAGGGAACACTGAAGCTTTCTTT; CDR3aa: CASSDQRGNTEAFF
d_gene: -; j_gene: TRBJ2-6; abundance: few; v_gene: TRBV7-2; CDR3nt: TGTGCCAGCAGCGGGGAGGGACACAATTTCGTCCTGACTTTC; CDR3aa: CASSGEGHNFVLTF
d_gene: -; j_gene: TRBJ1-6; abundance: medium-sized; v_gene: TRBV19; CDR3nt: TGTGCCAGTAGGGACACACGAAATAATTCACCCCTCCACTTT; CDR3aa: CASRDTRNNSPLHF
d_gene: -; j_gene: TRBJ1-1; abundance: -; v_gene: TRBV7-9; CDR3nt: TGTGCCAGCAGCTTACGTAAGTCGGGGGTTGAAGCTTTCTTT; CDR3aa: CASSLRKSGVEAFF
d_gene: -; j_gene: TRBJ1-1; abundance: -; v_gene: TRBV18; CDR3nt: TGTGCCAGCTCACCGTACACGGGACAAGTAAACACTGAAGCTTTCTTT; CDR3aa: CASSPYTGQVNTEAFF
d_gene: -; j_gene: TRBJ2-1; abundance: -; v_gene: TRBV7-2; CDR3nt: TGTGCCAGCAGCCGTCTCACACAGGGTTCGGCCCAGTTCTTC; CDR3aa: CASSRLTQGSAQFF
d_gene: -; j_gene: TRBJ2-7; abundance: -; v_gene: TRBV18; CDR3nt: TGTGCCAGCTCACCGTACCGGGGAGGAGATTACGAGCAGTACTTC; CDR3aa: CASSPYRGGDYEQYF
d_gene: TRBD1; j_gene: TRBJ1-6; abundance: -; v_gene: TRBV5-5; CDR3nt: TGTGCCAGCAGCCGGCAAACAGGGGGTGGAACCTATAATTCACCCCTCCACTTT; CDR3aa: CASSRQTGGGTYNSPLHF
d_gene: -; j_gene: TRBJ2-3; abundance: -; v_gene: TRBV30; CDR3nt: TGTGCCTGGAGTCGGGGCGGAGGCACAGATACGCAGTATTTT; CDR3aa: CAWSRGGGTDTQYF
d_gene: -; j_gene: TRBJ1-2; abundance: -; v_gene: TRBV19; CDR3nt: TGTGCCAGTAGTATAGAGGGTCGGTATGGCTACACCTTC; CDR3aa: CASSIEGRYGYTF
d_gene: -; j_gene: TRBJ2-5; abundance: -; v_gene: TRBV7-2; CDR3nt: TGTGCCAGCACCACTTACCAGACCCAAGAGACCCAGTACTTC; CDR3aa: CASTTYQTQETQYF
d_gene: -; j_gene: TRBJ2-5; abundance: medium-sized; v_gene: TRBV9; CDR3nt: TGTGCCAGCAGCCCCAGTAGGCAAGAGACCCAGTACTTC; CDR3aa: CASSPSRQETQYF
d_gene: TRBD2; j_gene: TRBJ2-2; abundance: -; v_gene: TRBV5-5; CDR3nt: TGTGCCAGCAGCTTCGGGGGGTACACCGGGGAGCTGTTTTTT; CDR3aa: CASSFGGYTGELFF
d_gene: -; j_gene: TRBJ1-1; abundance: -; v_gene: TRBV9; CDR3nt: TGTGCCAGCAGCTCCCAGGGGAACACTGAAGCTTTCTTT; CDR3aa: CASSSQGNTEAFF
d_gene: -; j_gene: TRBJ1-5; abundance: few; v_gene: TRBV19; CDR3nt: TGTGCCAGTAGTATAGATCCAGTTCAGCCCCAGCATTTT; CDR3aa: CASSIDPVQPQHF
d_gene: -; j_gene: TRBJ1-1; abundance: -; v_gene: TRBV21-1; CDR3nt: TGTGCCAGCAGCAAAGCGCTACTTGAAGCTTTCTTT; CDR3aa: CASSKALLEAFF
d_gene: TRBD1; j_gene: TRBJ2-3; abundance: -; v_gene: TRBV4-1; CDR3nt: TGCGCCAGCAGCCAACAGGGGGGCACAGATACGCAGTATTTT; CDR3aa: CASSQQGGTDTQYF
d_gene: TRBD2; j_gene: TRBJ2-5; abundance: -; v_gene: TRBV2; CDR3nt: TGTGCCAGCAGTACGGGACTAGCGAGGGAGACCCAGTACTTC; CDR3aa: CASSTGLARETQYF